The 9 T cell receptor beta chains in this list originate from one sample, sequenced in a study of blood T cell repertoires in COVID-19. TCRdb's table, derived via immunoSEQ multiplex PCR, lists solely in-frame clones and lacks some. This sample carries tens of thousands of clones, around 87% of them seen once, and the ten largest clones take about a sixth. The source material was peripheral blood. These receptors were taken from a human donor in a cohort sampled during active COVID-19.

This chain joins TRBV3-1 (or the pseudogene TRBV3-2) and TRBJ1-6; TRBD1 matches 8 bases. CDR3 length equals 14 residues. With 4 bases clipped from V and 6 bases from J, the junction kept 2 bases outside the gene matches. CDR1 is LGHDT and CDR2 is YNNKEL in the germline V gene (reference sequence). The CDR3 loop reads CASSRQGSNSPLHF. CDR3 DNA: TGTGCCAGCAGCCGACAGGGGTCTAATTCACCCCTCCACTTT.

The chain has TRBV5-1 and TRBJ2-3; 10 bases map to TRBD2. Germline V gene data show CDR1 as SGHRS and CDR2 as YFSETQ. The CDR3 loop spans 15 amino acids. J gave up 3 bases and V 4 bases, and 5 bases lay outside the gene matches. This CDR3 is CASSPWTSGTDTQYF. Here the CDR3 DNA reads TGCGCCAGCAGCCCATGGACTAGCGGTACAGATACGCAGTATTTT.

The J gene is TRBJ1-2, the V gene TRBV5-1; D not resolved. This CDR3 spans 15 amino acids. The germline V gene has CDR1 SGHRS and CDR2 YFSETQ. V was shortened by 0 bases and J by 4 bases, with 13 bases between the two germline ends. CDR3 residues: CASSLGQNPLYGYTF. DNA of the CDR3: TGCGCCAGCAGCTTGGGTCAGAATCCGCTCTATGGCTACACCTTC.

The DNA of the CDR3 is TGTGCCTGGAGTTACCGCCTAGGCTACACCTTC. This encodes CAWSYRLGYTF. This chain uses TRBV30 with TRBJ1-2; D remains ambiguous. The CDR3 contains 11 residues. The germline V gene encodes CDR1 GTSNPN and CDR2 SVGIG (reference sequence). V was shortened by 2 bases and J by 8 bases, with 9 bases between the two germline ends.

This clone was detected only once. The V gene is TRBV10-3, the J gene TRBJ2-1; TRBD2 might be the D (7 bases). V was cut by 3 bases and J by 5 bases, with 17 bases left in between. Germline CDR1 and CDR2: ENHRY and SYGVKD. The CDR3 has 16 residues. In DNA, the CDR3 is TGTGCCATCAGTGACGGGGGGCTAGCACGGGACAATGAGCAGTTCTTC. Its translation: CAISDGGLARDNEQFF.

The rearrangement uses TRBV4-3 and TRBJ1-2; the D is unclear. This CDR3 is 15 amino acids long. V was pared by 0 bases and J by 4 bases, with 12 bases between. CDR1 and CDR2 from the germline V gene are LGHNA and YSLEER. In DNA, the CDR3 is TGCGCCAGCAGCCAAGATGTCGGGAGCCTCTATGGCTACACCTTC. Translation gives CASSQDVGSLYGYTF.

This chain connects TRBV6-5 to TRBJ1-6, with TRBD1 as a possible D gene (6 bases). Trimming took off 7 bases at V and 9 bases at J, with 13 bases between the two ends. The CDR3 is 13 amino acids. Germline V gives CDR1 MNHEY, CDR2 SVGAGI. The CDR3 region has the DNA TGTGCCAGCAAAACAGGGTTTAGTTCACCCCTCCACTTT. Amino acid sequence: CASKTGFSSPLHF.

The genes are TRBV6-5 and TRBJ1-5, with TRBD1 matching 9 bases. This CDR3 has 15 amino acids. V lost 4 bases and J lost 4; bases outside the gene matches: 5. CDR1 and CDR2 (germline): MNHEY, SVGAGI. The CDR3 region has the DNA TGTGCCAGCAGTTCCGGCGGGACAGGGAATCAGCCCCAGCATTTT. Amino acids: CASSSGGTGNQPQHF.

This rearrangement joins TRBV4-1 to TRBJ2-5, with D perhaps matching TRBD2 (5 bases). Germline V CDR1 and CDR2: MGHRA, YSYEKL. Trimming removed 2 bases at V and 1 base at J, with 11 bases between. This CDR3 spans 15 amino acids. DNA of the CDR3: TGCGCCAGCAGCCAAAAGTCTACTAGCCAAGAGACCCAGTACTTC. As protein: CASSQKSTSQETQYF.